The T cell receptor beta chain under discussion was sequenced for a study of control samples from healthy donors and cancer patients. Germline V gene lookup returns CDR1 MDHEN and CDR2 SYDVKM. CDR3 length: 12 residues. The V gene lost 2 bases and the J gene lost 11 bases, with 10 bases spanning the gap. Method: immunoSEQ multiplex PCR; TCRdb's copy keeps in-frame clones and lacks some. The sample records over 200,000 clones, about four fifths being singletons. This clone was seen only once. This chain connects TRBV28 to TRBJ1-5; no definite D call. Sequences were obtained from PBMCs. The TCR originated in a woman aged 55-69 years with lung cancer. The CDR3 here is CASSLQVAAQHF. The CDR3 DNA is TGTGCCAGCAGTTTACAGGTAGCAGCCCAGCATTTT.